A selection of T cell receptor beta chains follows, all from one sample in a study of blood T cells in healthy people across ages. TCRdb reanalysed the 5' RACE reads using MiXCR and keeps one entry per CDR3 protein. The repertoire holds 580,000 or so distinct CDR3 sequences, with more than 45% as singletons. The sequencing input was blood. These receptors all come from a man aged 80 or over in good health. Both conserved end residues are trimmed from each CDR3. Each record gives: V gene, J gene, D gene, CDR3 protein. D genes are given only for firm matches.

v_call: TRBV7-9; j_call: TRBJ2-5; d_call: TRBD1; cdr3_aa: VSSYSGTGEETQY
v_call: TRBV18; j_call: TRBJ1-5; d_call: -; cdr3_aa: ASSPSSNQPQH
v_call: TRBV5-5; j_call: TRBJ2-3; d_call: -; cdr3_aa: ASSLGGRSISTDTQY
v_call: TRBV7-2; j_call: TRBJ2-1; d_call: -; cdr3_aa: ASSLEFSSYNEQF
v_call: TRBV4-1; j_call: TRBJ1-5; d_call: -; cdr3_aa: ASSQGDGRDSNQPQH
v_call: TRBV7-3; j_call: TRBJ2-3; d_call: TRBD2; cdr3_aa: ASSFLAGGTDTQY
v_call: TRBV7-6; j_call: -; d_call: -; cdr3_aa: ASSFGQTYEQY
v_call: TRBV7-2; j_call: -; d_call: -; cdr3_aa: ASSPRGPAGVPVEQY
v_call: TRBV20-1; j_call: TRBJ2-7; d_call: -; cdr3_aa: SAFKEAYSYEQY
v_call: TRBV12-5; j_call: TRBJ2-2; d_call: TRBD2; cdr3_aa: ASGYRTSGLIGELF
v_call: TRBV5-5; j_call: TRBJ1-1; d_call: TRBD1; cdr3_aa: ASSPGTVVNTEAF
v_call: TRBV2; j_call: TRBJ1-6; d_call: -; cdr3_aa: ASSVGGSNSPLH
v_call: TRBV6-6; j_call: TRBJ2-5; d_call: -; cdr3_aa: ASSPAETQY
v_call: TRBV7-9; j_call: TRBJ2-7; d_call: -; cdr3_aa: ASSLAPGTTESYEQY
v_call: TRBV5-1; j_call: TRBJ2-1; d_call: TRBD2; cdr3_aa: ASSLREAGFSYNEQF
v_call: TRBV20-1; j_call: TRBJ1-5; d_call: -; cdr3_aa: SARWSGNQPQH
v_call: TRBV12-3/TRBV12-4; j_call: TRBJ1-1; d_call: -; cdr3_aa: ASSFWGEAF
v_call: TRBV20-1; j_call: TRBJ2-1; d_call: -; cdr3_aa: SARNPGSYNEQF
v_call: TRBV18; j_call: TRBJ2-6; d_call: -; cdr3_aa: ASSANRRASGANVLT
v_call: TRBV19; j_call: TRBJ2-3; d_call: -; cdr3_aa: ASTGLLTYVDTQY
v_call: TRBV6-6; j_call: TRBJ2-7; d_call: -; cdr3_aa: ATNHGNSYEQY
v_call: TRBV4-1; j_call: TRBJ1-5; d_call: TRBD1; cdr3_aa: ASSQESGTGPPH
v_call: TRBV7-9; j_call: TRBJ2-3; d_call: TRBD2; cdr3_aa: ANTPGLAADTQY
v_call: TRBV5-1; j_call: TRBJ2-5; d_call: -; cdr3_aa: ASSWGDKETQY
v_call: TRBV27; j_call: TRBJ2-2; d_call: -; cdr3_aa: ASSLRQINTGELF
v_call: TRBV7-9; j_call: TRBJ2-5; d_call: -; cdr3_aa: ASSPVSAGAQETQY
v_call: TRBV6-6; j_call: TRBJ2-1; d_call: TRBD2; cdr3_aa: ASSIGTSGYNEQF
v_call: TRBV6-6; j_call: TRBJ1-5; d_call: TRBD1; cdr3_aa: ASSSSTGGLDQPQH
v_call: TRBV25-1; j_call: TRBJ1-6; d_call: -; cdr3_aa: ASSDPQGRRFNSPLH
v_call: TRBV20-1; j_call: TRBJ2-1; d_call: -; cdr3_aa: SARDGTRGYHNEQF
v_call: TRBV30; j_call: TRBJ2-5; d_call: -; cdr3_aa: AWSVFAETQY
v_call: TRBV27; j_call: TRBJ2-1; d_call: TRBD2; cdr3_aa: ASRDRTSGSNEQF
v_call: TRBV10-3; j_call: TRBJ1-2; d_call: -; cdr3_aa: AISEAGIYGYT
v_call: TRBV5-1; j_call: TRBJ1-2; d_call: -; cdr3_aa: ASSAEGGANYGYT
v_call: TRBV20-1; j_call: TRBJ1-5; d_call: -; cdr3_aa: SALLGTMNQPQH
v_call: TRBV12-3/TRBV12-4; j_call: TRBJ2-3; d_call: -; cdr3_aa: ASSFSRGPGDTQY
v_call: TRBV7-2; j_call: TRBJ2-3; d_call: TRBD2; cdr3_aa: ASSTYRRGITDTQY
v_call: TRBV5-6; j_call: TRBJ2-7; d_call: -; cdr3_aa: ASSPQSGAGWGEQY
v_call: TRBV24-1; j_call: TRBJ1-5; d_call: -; cdr3_aa: ATRPERGYLETSNQPQH
v_call: TRBV6-6; j_call: TRBJ2-4; d_call: -; cdr3_aa: ASSYQQGDLAKNIQY
v_call: TRBV5-1; j_call: TRBJ2-7; d_call: -; cdr3_aa: ASSLGGRRAVNEQY
v_call: TRBV6-6; j_call: TRBJ1-5; d_call: TRBD1; cdr3_aa: ASSLRTGVNQPQH
v_call: TRBV28; j_call: TRBJ2-7; d_call: -; cdr3_aa: ASSPTDYPYEQY
v_call: TRBV20-1; j_call: TRBJ1-5; d_call: -; cdr3_aa: SATGGQPQH
v_call: TRBV9; j_call: TRBJ2-1; d_call: TRBD2; cdr3_aa: ASSPARASGRDNEQF
v_call: TRBV6-6; j_call: TRBJ1-1; d_call: TRBD1; cdr3_aa: ASSYPDRGPSTEAF
v_call: TRBV6-6; j_call: TRBJ2-3; d_call: -; cdr3_aa: ASSYFGTTDTQY
v_call: TRBV7-2; j_call: TRBJ1-2; d_call: -; cdr3_aa: ASSLEEFYDYT
v_call: TRBV7-9; j_call: TRBJ1-4; d_call: -; cdr3_aa: ASSPREYLGEKLF